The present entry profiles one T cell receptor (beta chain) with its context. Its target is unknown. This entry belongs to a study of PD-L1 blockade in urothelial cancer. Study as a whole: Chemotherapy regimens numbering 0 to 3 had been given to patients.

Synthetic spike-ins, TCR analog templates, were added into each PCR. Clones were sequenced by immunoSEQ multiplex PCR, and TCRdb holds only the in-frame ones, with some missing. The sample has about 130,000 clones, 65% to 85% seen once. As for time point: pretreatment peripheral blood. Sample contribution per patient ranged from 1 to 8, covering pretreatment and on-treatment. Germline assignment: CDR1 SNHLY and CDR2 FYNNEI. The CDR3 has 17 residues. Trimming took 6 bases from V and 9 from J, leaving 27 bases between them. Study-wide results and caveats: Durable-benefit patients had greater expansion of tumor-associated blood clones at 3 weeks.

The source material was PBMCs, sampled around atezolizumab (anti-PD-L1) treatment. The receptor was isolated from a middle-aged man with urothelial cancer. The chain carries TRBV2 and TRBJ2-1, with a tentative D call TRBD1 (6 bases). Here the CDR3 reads CASSDLLLQQGRSEQFF. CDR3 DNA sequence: TGTGCCAGCAGCGACCTACTACTCCAACAGGGTAGATCTGAGCAGTTCTTC. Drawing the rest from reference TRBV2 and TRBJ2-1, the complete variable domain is EPEVTQTPSHQVTQMGQEVILRCVPISNHLYFYWYRQILGQKVEFLVSFYNNEISEKSEIFDDQFSVERPDGSNFTLKIRSTKLEDSAMYFCASSDLLLQQGRSEQFFGPGTRLTVL.